Listed here is a single T cell receptor beta chain. Antigen: not known. The junction departs from the called germline gene at one end, perhaps through a read error. The sample belongs to a study of post-analysis software for immune sequencing data. Study context: Multiple sclerosis in the patients followed relapsing-remitting, secondary progressive and progressive-relapsing courses. Study-wide findings and caveats: Multiple sclerosis was associated with a significant reduction in normalized Chao1 diversity relative to controls. In patients, TRBV5-6, TRBV5-1 and TRBV20-1 belonged to roughly 5 TRBV segments found more frequently than in controls.

Germline V gene data show CDR1 as ENHRY and CDR2 as SYGVKD. The CDR3 extends over 12 amino acids. Sequencing libraries made from TCR beta cDNA carried unique molecular identifiers. Out of roughly 1 to 10 million T cells, some 480,000 cDNA molecules were generated. TCRdb itself ran the PCR reads through MiXCR, one entry per CDR3 protein. The repertoire holds hundreds of thousands of distinct CDR3 sequences, around 60% seen once, with over 9% in the top ten. The sequence derives from a girl under 10 years old with multiple sclerosis. This sequence joins TRBV10-3 and TRBJ2-3; a weak D match, TRBD1 (5 bases). The sequenced sample consisted of blood. CDR3 in DNA: TGTGCCAGCAGTGGGCACAGGGATACGCAGTATTTT. This sequence encodes CASSGHRDTQYF.